This TCR beta chain was observed in a study of beta chain features in type 1 diabetes. Study-wide context: Regarding age, gender and cell yields, patients proved similar to healthy donors.

Every isolated RNA sample was fully reverse transcribed, so sequencing captured expressed TCRB transcripts. Assay used: immunoSEQ multiplex PCR; TCRdb lists only in-frame clones, some missing. The data show over 200,000 clones, roughly a tenth seen once. Germline V lookup: CDR1 SEHNR, CDR2 FQNEAQ (reference sequence). V lost 5 bases, J lost 5 bases, and 2 bases stayed unmatched. The CDR3 has 13 residues. This clone was detected a few times. Its antigen is undetermined. Study conclusions and caveats: Any HLA-type effect on TCRB rearrangement remained unresolved here. Among all four CD4+ subsets, Type 1 diabetes patients had TCRB CDR3s that were moderately but significantly shorter.

It was one heparinised blood draw, averaging about 0.12 L, that each donor gave. Each sorted fraction was over 95% pure. The gene calls are TRBV7-9 and TRBJ2-7; 11 bases line up with TRBD1. The sequencing input was naive CD4+ T cells from blood. The source is a young man with type 1 diabetes. This CDR3 reads CASSLDRGHEQYF. The CDR3 nucleotides are TGTGCCAGCAGCCTGGACAGGGGGCACGAGCAGTACTTC.